The 6 T cell receptor beta chains listed next were all sequenced from one sample in a study of cytomegalovirus exposure and HLA in healthy donors. Primers: 60 Vbeta forward and 13 Jbeta reverse. Generated by immunoSEQ multiplex PCR, the TCRdb table keeps only in-frame clones and is missing some. The data contain 150,000 to 200,000 clones, more than 75% of them singletons. The source material was PBMCs. Receptors originate from a woman in her thirties or forties in good health and CMV-seronegative.

This clone was seen only once. The chain uses TRBV19 and TRBJ1-2; 7 bases agree with TRBD1. Germline CDR1 and CDR2: LNHDA and SQIVND (reference sequence). The CDR3 consists of 16 residues. V was clipped by 5 bases and J by 4 bases; unmatched bases: 13. The CDR3 sequence is CASSAKNRGLRYGYTF. For the CDR3, the DNA is TGTGCCAGTAGTGCCAAAAACAGGGGTTTGCGCTATGGCTACACCTTC.

V usage is TRBV7-2 and J usage is TRBJ1-4; D might be TRBD1 (5 bases). The CDR3 totals 15 residues. CDR1 and CDR2 from the germline V gene are SGHTA and FQGNSA. V was pared by 3 bases and J by 7 bases, with 15 bases between. The CDR3 sequence: CASSLLNGAGEKLFF. CDR3 in DNA: TGTGCCAGCAGCTTGCTGAATGGGGCTGGTGAAAAACTGTTTTTT.

The CDR3 nucleotides are TGTGCCAGCAGCTTGGCCAGGCTGACTAACTATGGCTACACCTTC. Amino acids: CASSLARLTNYGYTF. V and J are TRBV5-8 and TRBJ1-2; unclear D gene. Trimming removed 0 bases at V and 0 bases at J, with 9 bases between. The CDR3 loop spans 15 amino acids. In germline, CDR1 is SGHTS, CDR2 YDEGEE. Together with reference TRBV5-8 and TRBJ1-2, the CDR3 gives the full variable domain: EAGVTQSPTHLIKTRGQQATLRCSPISGHTSVYWYQQALGLGLQFLLWYDEGEERNRGNFPPRFSGRQFPNYSSELNVNALELEDSALYLCASSLARLTNYGYTFGSGTRLTVV.

The gene calls are TRBV7-2 and TRBJ2-1; a possible D gene is TRBD2 (6 bases). The CDR3 covers 15 residues. Germline values: CDR1 SGHTA, CDR2 FQGNSA. Trimming removed 1 base at V and 3 bases at J, with 10 bases between. CDR3 bases: TGTGCCAGCAGCTTAGGGGGACTGGACTACAATGAGCAGTTCTTC. Its protein product is CASSLGGLDYNEQFF.

This rearrangement joins TRBV7-9 to TRBJ1-2; 7 bases fit TRBD1. CDR3 size: 16 residues. The germline V gene encodes CDR1 SEHNR and CDR2 FQNEAQ (reference sequence). The V gene end was trimmed by 5 bases and the J gene end by 1 base; junction bases not matched to a gene: 10. CDR3 residues: CASSRDSANLNYGYTF. In nucleotides, the CDR3 is TGTGCCAGCAGCCGGGACAGTGCCAACCTTAACTATGGCTACACCTTC.

As regards this clone: At one of its ends the junction is not consistent with the germline gene, which may arise from a read error. The rearrangement links TRBV7-9 to TRBJ2-2; D gene uncertain. Per the germline V gene, CDR1 is SEHNR and CDR2 is FQNEAQ (reference sequence). The CDR3 has 13 amino acids. In DNA, the CDR3 is TGTTCCAGCAGTATCACAGTATCCGGGGAGCTGTTTTTT. This translates into CSSSITVSGELFF.